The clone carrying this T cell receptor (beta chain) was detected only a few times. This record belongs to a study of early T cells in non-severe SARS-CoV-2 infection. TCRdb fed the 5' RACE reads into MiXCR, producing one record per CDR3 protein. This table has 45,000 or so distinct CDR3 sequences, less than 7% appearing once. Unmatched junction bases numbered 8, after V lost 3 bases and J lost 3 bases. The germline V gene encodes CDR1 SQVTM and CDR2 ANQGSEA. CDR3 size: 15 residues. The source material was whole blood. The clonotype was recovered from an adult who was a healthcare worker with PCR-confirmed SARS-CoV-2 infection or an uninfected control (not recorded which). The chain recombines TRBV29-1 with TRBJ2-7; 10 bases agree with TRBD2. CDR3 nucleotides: TGCAGCGTTGAGGACGAGCGGGGGGGCCTCTACGAGCAGTACTTC. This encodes CSVEDERGGLYEQYF.